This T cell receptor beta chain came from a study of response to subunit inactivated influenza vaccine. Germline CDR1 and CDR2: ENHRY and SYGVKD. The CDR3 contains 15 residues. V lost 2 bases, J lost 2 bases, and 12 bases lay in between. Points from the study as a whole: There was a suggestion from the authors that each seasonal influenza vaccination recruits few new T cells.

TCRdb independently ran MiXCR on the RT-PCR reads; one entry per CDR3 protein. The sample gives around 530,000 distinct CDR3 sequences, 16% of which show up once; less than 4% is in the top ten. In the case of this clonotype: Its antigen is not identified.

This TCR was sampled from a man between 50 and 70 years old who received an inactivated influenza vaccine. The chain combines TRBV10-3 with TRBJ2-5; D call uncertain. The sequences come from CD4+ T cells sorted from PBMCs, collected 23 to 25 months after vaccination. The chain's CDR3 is CAISEGPKPQETQYF. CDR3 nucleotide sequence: TGTGCCATCAGTGAGGGGCCGAAACCACAAGAGACCCAGTACTTC.